This paragraph reports one T cell receptor (beta chain). This clonotype was observed at least ten times. The antigen it recognizes is unknown. Base qualities are not provided; no much larger clone lies one nucleotide away. The germline V gene (reference sequence) sets CDR1 to MNHNY and CDR2 to SVGAGI. Counted from cysteine to phenylalanine, this CDR3 has 16 amino acids. The DNA shown is the 48-base CDR3, in frame from base 1. V trim: 2 bases; J trim: 6 bases; unmatched bases: 12. The data stem from a study of T cells in Graves' hyperthyroidism and ophthalmopathy (dated by TCRdb to the late 2010s). The study in broad terms: Peripheral blood samples were taken at the time of initial diagnosis, prior to any treatment. The paper reports TCR Vbeta CDR3 sequencing of fewer than 150 peripheral blood samples: approximately 41 ophthalmopathy, fewer than 80 hyperthyroidism and around 17 progressor patients. Following sampling, methimazole starting at 30 mg daily was given to hyperthyroidism patients, and high-dose intravenous methylprednisolone was given to ophthalmopathy patients. In addition, the study compared T-cell repertoires in thyroid tissue and in blood from roughly six Graves' hyperthyroidism patients. TCR V-J signatures able to tell the groups apart were searched for in a discovery cohort of 90 to 100 patients, of whom under 45 had Graves' ophthalmopathy and 55 to 65 had stable Graves' hyperthyroidism. Whether ophthalmopathy could be predicted prospectively was tested in an independent validation cohort made up of approximately 19 hyperthyroidism patients plus 17 patients who later progressed to ophthalmopathy. The 85 to 100 discovery patients were randomly split 7:3 into training and test sets. Broader findings and caveats from the paper: Most expanded thyroid clonotypes (frequency above 0.001) were also found in blood, which suggests that blood repertoires may mirror thyroid immune responses. Sample size was not statistically predetermined, and blinding of investigators to group allocation was not performed. In validation, progression to ophthalmopathy was predicted by the model with more than 65% sensitivity and 72.22% specificity, a median of roughly six months before onset. A 13 V-J signature model separated ophthalmopathy from stable hyperthyroidism, with nearly 90% sensitivity and approximately 81% specificity in cross-validation and 80%/75% in testing.

Stable Graves' hyperthyroidism was defined as the absence of progression to ophthalmopathy over 18 months of follow-up. Hyperthyroidism patients were aged 18 to 65 years and newly diagnosed, with disease duration of less than 2 months. The study excluded patients with uncontrolled infections, other autoimmune diseases, pregnancy or lactation. Diagnoses were established on the basis of clinical symptoms, serum thyroxine and TRAb, thyroid ultrasound, and orbital computed tomography. PBMCs were isolated from approximately 10 ml of fresh peripheral blood by Ficoll-Paque density gradient centrifugation. Trizol reagent was used to extract total RNA, and RNA quality was then checked on an Agilent 2100 Bioanalyzer. Amplification of TCR beta CDR3 regions was carried out from RNA transcripts. A first-round RT-PCR of the TCR CDR3 used the HTBI primer set with the Qiagen OneStep RT-PCR kit. The libraries were constructed in a second round of multiplex PCR and then size-selected and purified. The libraries were sequenced on an Illumina HiSeq2000 using paired-end 100 bp reads. As for how the authors treated the data: SOAPnuke was used to process the raw data, with reads discarded if the reads contained adapters or uncalled bases, had a mean Phred below 15, or lacked an exact constant-primer or identifier match. High-quality paired reads were merged with COPE v1.2.5, and unique nucleotide sequences were defined as clonotypes. MiTCR v1.1 was used to align clonotypes to the IMGT TRBV, TRBD and TRBJ reference segments. Only V-J combinations with frequency above 0.0001, covering 99.2% of repertoires, were analysed. A TCS score was defined as the ratio of F50 (clonal expansion) to E x V (chaos), with BLOSUM62-based TCRdist applied between CDR3 peptides within each V-J. Welch's t-statistics and random forest reduced 514 V-J features to 10 to 15, which were used in a naive Bayes classifier (R e1071). TCRdb took the public reads, trimmed them with fastp at Q25, ran MiXCR for clone calling and kept in-frame beta chains. When rows share a CDR3 protein, they turn into one entry using the most common DNA and genes. TCRdb assigned the V and J calls; the authors' analysis was not used. Here the sample has around 200,000 distinct CDR3 sequences; more than 15% occur a single time. The ten largest account for about 31% of the sample.

This clonotype was sampled from a woman in her forties or fifties with Graves' hyperthyroidism. The specimen sequenced was blood. The chain joins TRBV6-6 to TRBJ1-1; 7 central nucleotides agree with TRBD1. The CDR3 region: CASSYDPQRQGAEAFF. The DNA sequence follows: TGTGCCAGCAGTTACGATCCCCAACGACAGGGCGCTGAAGCTTTCTTT.